A single sample is the source of the 14 T cell receptor beta chains below, sequenced in a study of blood T cell repertoires in COVID-19. Generated by immunoSEQ multiplex PCR, the TCRdb table keeps only in-frame clones and is missing some. This table has about 83,000 clones, 70% to 90% appearing once. Material: peripheral blood. These receptors were taken from a woman older than 75 in a cohort sampled during active or convalescent COVID-19.

The V and J genes are TRBV14 and TRBJ2-3; 7 bases are shared with TRBD2. This CDR3 has 16 amino acids. Germline CDR1 is SGHDN and CDR2 is FVKESK. Trimming took 0 bases from V and 2 from J; bases not matched to a gene: 5. DNA of the CDR3: TGTGCCAGCAGCCAAGATCGAAGCGGGGTCACAGATACGCAGTATTTT. Protein: CASSQDRSGVTDTQYF.

V usage is TRBV4-1 and J usage is TRBJ2-1; TRBD1 agrees at 8 bases. This CDR3 is 14 amino acids long. Germline CDR1 MGHRA, CDR2 YSYEKL. J was trimmed by 8 bases and V by 2 bases; bases with no gene match: 5. The CDR3 bases are TGCGCCAGCAGCCAATTACAGGGGGTTGATGAGCAGTTCTTC. As protein: CASSQLQGVDEQFF.

This rearrangement joins TRBV2 to TRBJ2-6; no reliable D call. The CDR3 is 16 residues long. Germline CDR1 and CDR2: SNHLY and FYNNEI. V lost 7 bases and J 6 bases, leaving 19 bases between the germline ends. The CDR3 here is CASTTTRMSLANVLTF. Here the CDR3 DNA reads TGTGCCAGCACGACAACCCGAATGTCTTTGGCCAACGTCCTGACTTTC.

The chain links TRBV11-3 to TRBJ2-5, with D possibly TRBD1 on 5 matching bases. Germline values: CDR1 SGHNT, CDR2 YENEEA. With 7 bases removed from V and 4 bases from J, the gap between germline ends came to 13 bases. The CDR3 consists of 13 residues. In nucleotides, the CDR3 is TGTGCCAGCAACCAAGGGGTTGGAGAGACCCAGTACTTC. Translating it yields CASNQGVGETQYF. The entire variable domain, with the rest obtained from reference TRBV11-3 and TRBJ2-5, is as follows: EAGVVQSPRYKIIEKKQPVAFWCNPISGHNTLYWYLQNLGQGPELLIRYENEEAVDDSQLPKDRFSAERLKGVDSTLKIQPAELGDSAVYLCASNQGVGETQYFGPGTRLLVL.

V is TRBV19 and J is TRBJ1-6; no reliable D call. Germline V CDR1 and CDR2: LNHDA, SQIVND (reference sequence). The CDR3 sequence is 13 residues long. V was clipped by 3 bases and J by 8 bases, with 8 bases between them. The CDR3 DNA sequence: TGTGCCAGTAGTATTTATCGAGATTCACCCCTCCACTTT. Amino acid sequence: CASSIYRDSPLHF.

The chain uses TRBV7-3 and TRBJ2-6; a weak D match, TRBD1 (5 bases). The germline V gene encodes CDR1 SGHTA and CDR2 FQGTGA. This CDR3 is 16 amino acids long. V was trimmed by 5 bases and J by 4 bases, leaving 15 bases between them. CDR3: CASSLRAGLGANVLTF. CDR3 nucleotide sequence: TGTGCCAGCAGCCTCCGGGCAGGGCTCGGGGCCAACGTCCTGACTTTC. Combining the CDR3 with reference TRBV7-3 and TRBJ2-6 gives the whole variable domain GAGVSQTPSNKVTEKGKYVELRCDPISGHTALYWYRQSLGQGPEFLIYFQGTGAADDSGLPNDRFFAVRPEGSVSTLKIQRTERGDSAVYLCASSLRAGLGANVLTFGAGSRLTVL.

The gene calls are TRBV12-3 or TRBV12-4 and TRBJ1-1; D is perhaps TRBD1 (6 bases). The CDR3 totals 13 residues. The germline V and J ends were trimmed by 5 bases and 1 base, with 8 bases remaining between them. The CDR3 coding sequence is TGTGCCAGCAGTATGACAGGGAACACTGAAGCTTTCTTT. This sequence encodes CASSMTGNTEAFF.

About this clone itself: At one boundary the junction diverges from the germline segment, which might be a read error. V usage is TRBV4-2 and J usage is TRBJ2-1; 11 nucleotides align to TRBD2. The length of the CDR3 is 18 residues. Per the germline V gene, CDR1 is LGHNA and CDR2 is YNFKEQ. The CDR3 DNA is TGTGCCAGCAGCCAAGATAAACCGGGGATGACTAGCGGGAATGGGCAGTTCTTC. It translates to CASSQDKPGMTSGNGQFF.

DNA of the CDR3: TGTGCCAGCTCACCACCCCAGGGCCGTGAGACCCAGTACTTC. It is translated as CASSPPQGRETQYF. This chain connects TRBV18 to TRBJ2-5; tentative D call: TRBD1 (5 bases). The germline V and J ends were trimmed by 0 bases and 5 bases, with 10 bases remaining between them. The germline V gene has CDR1 KGHSH and CDR2 LQKENI. The CDR3 runs 14 residues.

V and J are TRBV5-6 and TRBJ2-1, with TRBD2 as a possible D gene (6 bases). The CDR3 totals 17 residues. Germline V gene sequence: CDR1 SGHDT, CDR2 YYEEEE. Trimming took 4 bases from V and 4 from J, leaving 21 bases between them. CDR3 protein: CASSPGGLRGWYNEQFF. The CDR3 nucleotides read TGTGCCAGCAGCCCCGGAGGGTTACGGGGGTGGTACAATGAGCAGTTCTTC.

The V and J genes are TRBV12-3 or TRBV12-4 and TRBJ2-3; 9 bases agree with TRBD2. The CDR3 consists of 13 residues. V trimming: 11 bases; J trimming: 4 bases; junction bases outside the gene matches: 7. The CDR3 nucleotides read TGTGCCGGGGGGGTAGCGGGAGCAGATACGCAGTATTTT. It is translated as CAGGVAGADTQYF.

The chain couples TRBV19 to TRBJ1-1; D is possibly TRBD1 (5 bases). CDR1 is LNHDA, CDR2 SQIVND, per germline (reference sequence). V was trimmed by 3 bases and J by 4 bases, leaving 12 bases between them. There are 14 residues in the CDR3. This CDR3 reads CASSMSWGGTEAFF. The CDR3 DNA sequence: TGTGCCAGTAGTATGTCGTGGGGCGGCACTGAAGCTTTCTTT.

This chain joins TRBV4-1 and TRBJ2-5; 10 positions agree with TRBD2. Germline-derived CDR1 and CDR2 are MGHRA and YSYEKL. CDR3 length: 17 amino acids. Trimming at V came to 1 base and at J to 5 bases, leaving 10 bases not matched to a gene. This CDR3 is CASSQGFGLAGEETQYF. CDR3 bases: TGCGCCAGCAGCCAAGGGTTTGGGCTAGCGGGAGAGGAGACCCAGTACTTC.

The chain uses TRBV2 and TRBJ1-3; tentatively, D is TRBD1 (6 bases). CDR1 and CDR2 (germline): SNHLY, FYNNEI. V lost 6 bases and J 0 bases, leaving 9 bases between the germline ends. The CDR3 runs to 14 residues. The CDR3 sequence: CASRTGFSGNTIYF. The CDR3 DNA follows: TGTGCCAGCAGGACAGGATTCTCTGGAAACACCATATATTTT. Variable domain in full (rest from reference TRBV2 and TRBJ1-3): EPEVTQTPSHQVTQMGQEVILRCVPISNHLYFYWYRQILGQKVEFLVSFYNNEISEKSEIFDDQFSVERPDGSNFTLKIRSTKLEDSAMYFCASRTGFSGNTIYFGEGSWLTVV.